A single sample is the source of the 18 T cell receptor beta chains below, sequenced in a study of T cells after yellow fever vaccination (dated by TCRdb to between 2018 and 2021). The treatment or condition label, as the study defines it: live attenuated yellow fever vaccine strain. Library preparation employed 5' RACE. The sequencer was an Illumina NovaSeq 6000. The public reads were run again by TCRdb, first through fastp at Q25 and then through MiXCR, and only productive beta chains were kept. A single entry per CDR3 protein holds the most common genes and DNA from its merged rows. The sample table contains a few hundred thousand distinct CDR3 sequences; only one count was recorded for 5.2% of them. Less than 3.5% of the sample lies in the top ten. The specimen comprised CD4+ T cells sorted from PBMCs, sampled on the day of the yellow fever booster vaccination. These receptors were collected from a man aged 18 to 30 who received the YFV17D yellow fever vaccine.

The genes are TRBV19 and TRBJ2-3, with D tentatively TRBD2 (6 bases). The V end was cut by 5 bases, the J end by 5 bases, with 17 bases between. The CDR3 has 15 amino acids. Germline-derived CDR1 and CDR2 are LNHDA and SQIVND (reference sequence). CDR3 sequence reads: CASSVGLRSGDTQYF. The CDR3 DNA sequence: TGTGCCAGTAGTGTGGGACTTAGGAGCGGAGATACGCAGTATTTT.

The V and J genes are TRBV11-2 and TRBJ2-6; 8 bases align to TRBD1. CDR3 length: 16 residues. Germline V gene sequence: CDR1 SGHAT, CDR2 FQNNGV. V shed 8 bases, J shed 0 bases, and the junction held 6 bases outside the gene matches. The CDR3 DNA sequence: TGTGCCAGCCGCAGGGGGCCGAGCTCTGGGGCCAACGTCCTGACTTTC. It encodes CASRRGPSSGANVLTF. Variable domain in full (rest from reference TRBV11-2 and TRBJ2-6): EAGVAQSPRYKIIEKRQSVAFWCNPISGHATLYWYQQILGQGPKLLIQFQNNGVVDDSQLPKDRFSAERLKGVDSTLKIQPAKLEDSAVYLCASRRGPSSGANVLTFGAGSRLTVL.

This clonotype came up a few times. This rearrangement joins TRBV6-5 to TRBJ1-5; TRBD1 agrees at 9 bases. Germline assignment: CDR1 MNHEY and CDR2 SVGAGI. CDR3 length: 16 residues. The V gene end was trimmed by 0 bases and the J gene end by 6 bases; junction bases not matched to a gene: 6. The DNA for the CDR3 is TGTGCCAGCAGTTACTCGGGACAGGGCGGCGCTCAGCCCCAGCATTTT. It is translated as CASSYSGQGGAQPQHF.

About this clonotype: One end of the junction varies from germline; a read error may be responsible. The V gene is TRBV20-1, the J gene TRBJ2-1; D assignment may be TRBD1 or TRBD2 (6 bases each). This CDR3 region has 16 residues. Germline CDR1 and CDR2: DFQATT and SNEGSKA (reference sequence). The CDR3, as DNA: TGCAGTGCTAGGCCGGCCGAACGGGGGCCTGGGAATGAGCAGTCCTTC. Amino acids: CSARPAERGPGNEQSF.

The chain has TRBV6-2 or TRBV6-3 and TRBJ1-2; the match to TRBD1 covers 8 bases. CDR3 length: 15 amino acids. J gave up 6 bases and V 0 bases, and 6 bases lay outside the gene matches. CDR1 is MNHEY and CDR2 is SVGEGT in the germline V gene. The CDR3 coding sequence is TGTGCCAGCAGTTACTCGACAGGGGTTCGTGATGGCTACACCTTC. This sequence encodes CASSYSTGVRDGYTF.

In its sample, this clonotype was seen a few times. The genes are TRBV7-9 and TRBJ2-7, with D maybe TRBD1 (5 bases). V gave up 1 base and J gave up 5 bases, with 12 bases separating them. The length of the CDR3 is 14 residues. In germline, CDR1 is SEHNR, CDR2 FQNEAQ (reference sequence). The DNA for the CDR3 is TGTGCCAGCAGCTTAGACCCAGGGTTACACGAGCAGTACTTC. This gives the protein CASSLDPGLHEQYF.

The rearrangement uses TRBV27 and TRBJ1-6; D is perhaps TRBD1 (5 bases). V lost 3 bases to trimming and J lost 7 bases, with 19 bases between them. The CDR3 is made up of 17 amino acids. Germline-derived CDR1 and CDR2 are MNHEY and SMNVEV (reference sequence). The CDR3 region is CASSLQAYYRGNSPLHF. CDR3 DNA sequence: TGTGCCAGCAGTTTGCAGGCCTATTACCGGGGGAATTCACCCCTCCACTTT.

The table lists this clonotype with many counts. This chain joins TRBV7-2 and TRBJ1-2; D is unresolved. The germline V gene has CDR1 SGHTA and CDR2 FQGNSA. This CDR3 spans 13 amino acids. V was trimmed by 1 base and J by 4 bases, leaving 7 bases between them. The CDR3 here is CASSLGLSYGYTF. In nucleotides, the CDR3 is TGTGCCAGCAGCTTAGGACTTTCCTATGGCTACACCTTC. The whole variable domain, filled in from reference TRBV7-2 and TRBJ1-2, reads GAGVSQSPSNKVTEKGKDVELRCDPISGHTALYWYRQSLGQGLEFLIYFQGNSAPDKSGLPSDRFSAERTGGSVSTLTIQRTQQEDSAVYLCASSLGLSYGYTFGSGTRLTVV.

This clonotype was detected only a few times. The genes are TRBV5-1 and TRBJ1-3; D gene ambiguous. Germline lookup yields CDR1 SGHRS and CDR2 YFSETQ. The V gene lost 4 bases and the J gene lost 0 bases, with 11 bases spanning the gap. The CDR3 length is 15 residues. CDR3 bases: TGCGCCAGCAGCCAGTCTCCTGGCTCTGGAAACACCATATATTTT. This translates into CASSQSPGSGNTIYF.

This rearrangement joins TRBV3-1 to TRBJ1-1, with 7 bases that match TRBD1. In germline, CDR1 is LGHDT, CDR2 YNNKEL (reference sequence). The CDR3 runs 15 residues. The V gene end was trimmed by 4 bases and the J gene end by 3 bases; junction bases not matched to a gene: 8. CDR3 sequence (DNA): TGTGCCAGCAGCCCGGCCAGGGGGTGGGACACTGAAGCTTTCTTT. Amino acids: CASSPARGWDTEAFF.

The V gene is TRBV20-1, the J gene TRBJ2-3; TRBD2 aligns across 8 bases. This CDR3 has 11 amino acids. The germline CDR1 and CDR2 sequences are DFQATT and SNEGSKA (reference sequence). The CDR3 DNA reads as TGCAGCGGGGGGGCGTGGGATACGCAGTATTTT. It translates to CSGGAWDTQYF.

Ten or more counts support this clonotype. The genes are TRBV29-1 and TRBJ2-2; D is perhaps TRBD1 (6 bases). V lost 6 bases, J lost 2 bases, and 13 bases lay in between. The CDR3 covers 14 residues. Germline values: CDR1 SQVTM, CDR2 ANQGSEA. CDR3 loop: CSVQDSGNTGELFF. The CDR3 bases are TGCAGCGTCCAGGACAGTGGAAACACCGGGGAGCTGTTTTTT.

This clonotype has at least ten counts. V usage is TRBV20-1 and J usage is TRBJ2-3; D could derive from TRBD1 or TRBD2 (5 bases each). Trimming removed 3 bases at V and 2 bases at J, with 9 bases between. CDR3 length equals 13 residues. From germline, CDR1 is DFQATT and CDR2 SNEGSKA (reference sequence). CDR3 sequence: CSASIGATDTQYF. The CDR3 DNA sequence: TGCAGTGCTAGCATCGGGGCCACAGATACGCAGTATTTT.

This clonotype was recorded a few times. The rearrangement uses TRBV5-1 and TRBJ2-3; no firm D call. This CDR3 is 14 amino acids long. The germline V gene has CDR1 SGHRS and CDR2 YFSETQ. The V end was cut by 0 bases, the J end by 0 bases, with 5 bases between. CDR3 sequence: CASSLAISTDTQYF. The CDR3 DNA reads TGCGCCAGCAGCTTGGCCATTAGCACAGATACGCAGTATTTT.

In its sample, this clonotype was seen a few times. In DNA, the CDR3 is TGTGCCAGCAGCCGTTCCGGGACAGCCCACGGGGAGCTGTTTTTT. Its protein is CASSRSGTAHGELFF. The gene calls are TRBV7-2 and TRBJ2-2; 7 bases map to TRBD1. The CDR3 loop spans 15 amino acids. Trimming cost V 5 bases and J 7 bases; bases outside gene matches: 10. Germline assignment: CDR1 SGHTA and CDR2 FQGNSA.

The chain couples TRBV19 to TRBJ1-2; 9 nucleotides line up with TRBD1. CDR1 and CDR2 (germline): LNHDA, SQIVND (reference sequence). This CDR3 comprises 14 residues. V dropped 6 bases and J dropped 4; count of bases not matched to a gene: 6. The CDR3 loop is CASRDRDRAYGYTF. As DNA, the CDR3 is TGTGCCAGTAGGGACCGGGACAGGGCCTATGGCTACACCTTC.

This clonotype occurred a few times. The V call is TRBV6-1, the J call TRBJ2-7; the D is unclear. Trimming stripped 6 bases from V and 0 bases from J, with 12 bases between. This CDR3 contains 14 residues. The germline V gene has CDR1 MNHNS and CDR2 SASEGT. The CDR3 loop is CASREFLSSYEQYF. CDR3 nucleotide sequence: TGTGCCAGCAGAGAGTTCCTGAGCTCCTACGAGCAGTACTTC.

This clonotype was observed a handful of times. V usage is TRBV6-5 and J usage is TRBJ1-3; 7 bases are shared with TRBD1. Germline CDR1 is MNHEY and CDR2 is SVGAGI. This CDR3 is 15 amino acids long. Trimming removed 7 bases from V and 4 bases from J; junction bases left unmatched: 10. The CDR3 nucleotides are TGTGCCAGCACCACGCCCGGGGACAGAGGAAACACCATATATTTT. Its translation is CASTTPGDRGNTIYF.